The rows below give T cell receptor beta chains drawn from one sample of a study of shared T cell receptors in the human thymus. Measured with immunoSEQ multiplex PCR; TCRdb has only the in-frame clones, and not every one. This table holds under 700,000 clones, around 78% found once. In addition, the sample was reused for a study of human thymus T cells.

The sample comprised thymocytes. Source of these receptors: a boy less than two years old with a congenital heart defect. CDR3s include the opening cysteine and the closing phenylalanine or tryptophan. The D gene is left open where the match is weak. Only some rows state a clone size, as once, few, many or a class for expanded clones.

d_call clone_size j_call v_call cdr3_nt cdr3_aa
- - TRBJ2-2 TRBV30 TGTGCCTGGTGTGGGGGGCTGGACACCGGGGAGCTGTTTTTT CAWCGGLDTGELFF
TRBD1 - TRBJ1-5 TRBV28 TGTGCCAGCAGTTCCCGACAGGGGGGAAGCAATCAGCCCCAGCATTTT CASSSRQGGSNQPQHF
- - TRBJ1-5 TRBV7-9 TGTGCCAGCAGCTTAGCGGTGGCAGGGAGGGGAGAAGGGGGTCAGCCCCAGCATTTT CASSLAVAGRGEGGQPQHF
- - TRBJ2-1 TRBV4-1 TGCGCCAGCAGCCAATTTCTCCCGGGAGCCGTCAATGAGCAGTTCTTC CASSQFLPGAVNEQFF
TRBD2 - TRBJ2-2 TRBV6-6 TGTGCCAGCAGACCCGGACTAGCGGACACCGGGGAGCTGTTTTTT CASRPGLADTGELFF
TRBD2 - TRBJ2-1 TRBV5-6 TGTGCCAGCAGTCCTGGCGGCGGGAGGTGGTCCTACAATGAGCAGTTCTTC CASSPGGGRWSYNEQFF
TRBD2 - TRBJ2-1 TRBV2 TGTGCCAGCAGGAGGACTAGCGGGTACGGTGAGCAGTTCTTC CASRRTSGYGEQFF
TRBD2 - TRBJ2-2 TRBV13 TGTGCCAGCAGCTACGAGCCTCCCAGGCGGGGGGCCGGGGAGCTGTTTTTT CASSYEPPRRGAGELFF
TRBD2 - TRBJ2-2 TRBV6-6 TGTGCCAGCATTCACTTAGCGGGATCCGGGGAGCTGTTTTTT CASIHLAGSGELFF
TRBD2 - TRBJ2-1 TRBV4-3 TGCGCCAGCAGCCAAGGCGTTTCACTAGCGGGAGACAATGAGCAGTTCTTC CASSQGVSLAGDNEQFF
- - TRBJ2-7 TRBV4-1 TGCGCCAGCAGCCAAGAGAGAGACTTTACCTACGAGCAGTACTTC CASSQERDFTYEQYF
TRBD2 - TRBJ2-7 TRBV6-1 TGTGCCAGCAGTGAACTCCTGACTAGCGGGAAACGGGAAGGGTCCTACGAGCAGTACTTC CASSELLTSGKREGSYEQYF
TRBD1 - TRBJ2-1 TRBV28 TGTGCCAGCAGTCCCAACCTCCGACAGGGGGAAAACAATGAGCAGTTCTTC CASSPNLRQGENNEQFF
- - TRBJ1-2 TRBV6-6 TGTGCCAGCACGAGTTTTTCACAGGGTGGTAACTATGGCTACACCTTC CASTSFSQGGNYGYTF
TRBD2 - TRBJ2-1 TRBV2 TGTGCCAGCACCCTGCATTCCCTGACTAGCGGGAGTATGGATGAGCAGTTCTTC CASTLHSLTSGSMDEQFF
- - TRBJ1-1 TRBV10-1 TGCGCCAGCAGTGGGCCAGGGGAAGGGGCTTTCTTT CASSGPGEGAFF
TRBD1 once TRBJ1-5 TRBV27 TGTGCCAGCAGTGCGAGGACAGGGCAAGCTCAGCCCCAGCATTTT CASSARTGQAQPQHF
TRBD1 once TRBJ1-3 TRBV27 TGTGCCAGCCGCCCGGAGGGACAGGGGCTACAATCTGGAAACACCATATATTTT CASRPEGQGLQSGNTIYF
TRBD2 - TRBJ2-5 TRBV27 TGTGCCAGCAGGGGCCCGGGAGGGACCCAGTACTTC CASRGPGGTQYF
TRBD1 - TRBJ1-2 TRBV27 TGTGCCAGCAGTTCGGGACAGAACTATGGCTACACCTTC CASSSGQNYGYTF
TRBD1 once TRBJ1-2 TRBV4-3 TGCGCCAGCAGCCAAGATGACTTAACCGGGACAGGGGACGGCTACACCTTC CASSQDDLTGTGDGYTF
- - TRBJ2-1 TRBV4-2 TGTGCCAGCAGCCAAGATTCCCCTAGCCCAATCAATGAGCAGTTCTTC CASSQDSPSPINEQFF
TRBD2 - TRBJ2-7 TRBV12-5 TGTGCTAGTGGTTTGGTGTGGGGAGGGTCCTACGAGCAGTACTTC CASGLVWGGSYEQYF
- once TRBJ1-5 TRBV18 TGTGCCAGCTCTCGGCAGGGGAGCAATCAGCCCCAGCATTTT CASSRQGSNQPQHF
TRBD2 - TRBJ2-1 TRBV19 TGTGCCAGTAGTCTGAACGGGACTAGCAGGAATGAGCAGTTCTTC CASSLNGTSRNEQFF
TRBD1 - TRBJ1-2 TRBV14 TGTGCCAGCAGCCAAGATCTCCGGGCCAACAGGGGTTATGGCTACACCTTC CASSQDLRANRGYGYTF
- few TRBJ1-2 TRBV4-1 TGCGCCAGCAGCCAAGGCCACACTAACTATGGCTACACCTTC CASSQGHTNYGYTF
- - TRBJ1-1 TRBV9 TGTGCCAGCAGCGTAGGGTCACCGGGATTGAACACTGAAGCTTTCTTT CASSVGSPGLNTEAFF
- - TRBJ1-4 TRBV28 TGTGCCAGCAGTTCCCCCCCCACAGACAGCATATATGAAAAACTGTTTTTT CASSSPPTDSIYEKLFF
TRBD1 once TRBJ1-1 TRBV5-4 TGTGCCAGCAGCTTGTACCCCCAGGGGGCCAACACTGAAGCTTTCTTT CASSLYPQGANTEAFF
- - TRBJ1-1 TRBV7-2 TGTGCCAGCAGCTTAGTAGCCCTAACCTCGAACACTGAAGCTTTCTTT CASSLVALTSNTEAFF
TRBD2 - TRBJ2-2 TRBV30 TGTGCCTGGAGTGCCCCAGGGCGGGAGGGAAGGGGACCGAACACCGGGGAGCTGTTTTTT CAWSAPGREGRGPNTGELFF
TRBD1 - TRBJ2-1 TRBV4-1 TGCGCCAGCAGCCAGACAGGGGGCGGCAGCCACAATGAGCAGTTCTTC CASSQTGGGSHNEQFF
TRBD2 - TRBJ2-7 TRBV5-6 TGTGCCAGCAGCCCGGGGAGCGGGGAATCCTACGAGCAGTACTTC CASSPGSGESYEQYF
TRBD1 - TRBJ2-7 TRBV30 TGTACGGGACAGGGGGGTCACGAGCAGTACTTC CTGQGGHEQYF
TRBD2 - TRBJ2-2 TRBV12-5 TGTGCTAGTGGTTTGCCCTGGGGTAGCGGGAGGGCGAACACCGGGGAGCTGTTTTTT CASGLPWGSGRANTGELFF
- - TRBJ2-5 TRBV28 TGTGCCAGCAGTTTACCAGGAACGAGAGCGACCCAGTACTTC CASSLPGTRATQYF
TRBD1 - TRBJ2-7 TRBV5-1 TGCGCCAGCAGTCCGCCGCGGGGCAGGGGGCACGAGCAGTACTTC CASSPPRGRGHEQYF
- - TRBJ1-2 TRBV7-3 TGTGCCAGCAGCCCAGGTGTAACCTTC CASSPGVTF
- - TRBJ2-2 TRBV30 TGTGCCTGGAGGGACCGGGACATAAACACCGGGGAGCTGTTTTTT CAWRDRDINTGELFF
TRBD2 once TRBJ2-1 TRBV25-1 TGTGCCAGCAGTGAACGGAGCGGGGGTTACAATGAGCAGTTCTTC CASSERSGGYNEQFF
- - TRBJ2-3 TRBV28 TGTGCCAGCAGTTTCCTTACTCGGGACTTGTTCACAGATACGCAGTATTTT CASSFLTRDLFTDTQYF
- few TRBJ1-2 TRBV6-1 TGTGCCAGCAGTGACAGAAAAAACAGGCAGTCCCGTAACTATGGCTACACCTTC CASSDRKNRQSRNYGYTF
- - TRBJ1-5 TRBV30 TGTGCCTGGAGTGGAAAAACGACAGAACTCAATCAGCCCCAGCATTTT CAWSGKTTELNQPQHF
- few TRBJ1-3 TRBV28 TGTGCCAGTACCGAGCCCTCTGGAAACACCATATATTTT CASTEPSGNTIYF
- - TRBJ2-7 TRBV30 TGTGCCTGGAGTGTACCCGGCACAGGGCCCAAGAACTACGAGCAGTACTTC CAWSVPGTGPKNYEQYF
TRBD2 - TRBJ2-7 TRBV29-1 TGCAGCGCCCTCCGGTGGCGGGGGGGAGCCTACGAGCAGTACTTC CSALRWRGGAYEQYF
- once TRBJ2-7 TRBV11-3 TGTGCCAGCAGCTTAGACCCTACAGGGAATTATCGGTACTTC CASSLDPTGNYRYF
TRBD1 - TRBJ2-1 TRBV6-1 TGTGCCAGCAGTGAATTTCCCCATGGTCTGGACAGGGTGGATGAGCAGTTCTTC CASSEFPHGLDRVDEQFF
- - TRBJ1-1 TRBV7-2 TGTGCCAGCAGCTTCCCGGGCAGGGCGCTTCGGATGAACACTGAAGCTTTCTTT CASSFPGRALRMNTEAFF
- - TRBJ2-5 TRBV27 TGTGCCAGCAGTCCCCTGAGACAGCAAGAGACCCAGTACTTC CASSPLRQQETQYF